The 8 T cell receptor beta chains given below trace back to one sample, sequenced in a study of blood T cell repertoires in COVID-19. TCRdb's table, derived via immunoSEQ multiplex PCR, lists solely in-frame clones and lacks some. Found here are roughly 150,000 clones, more than 75% of them singletons; the top ten hold over 2%. Material: peripheral blood. The receptor set was obtained from a man over 45 who had recovered from COVID-19.

The table lists this clone with a few counts. This chain joins TRBV29-1 and TRBJ1-2, with TRBD1 matching over 7 bases. The CDR3 contains 11 residues. With 6 bases clipped from V and 6 bases from J, the junction kept 4 bases outside the gene matches. Germline CDR1 reads SQVTM; CDR2 reads ANQGSEA. The CDR3 sequence: CSVIDRDGYTF. The CDR3 region has the DNA TGCAGCGTCATCGACAGGGATGGCTACACCTTC.

The CDR3 is CASSILVDSYYGYTF. DNA of the CDR3: TGTGCCAGTAGTATTTTAGTTGACAGCTACTATGGCTACACCTTC. This chain connects TRBV19 to TRBJ1-2; D is perhaps TRBD1 (5 bases). V dropped 3 bases and J dropped 3 bases, with 14 bases sitting between them. Germline CDR1 is LNHDA and CDR2 is SQIVND (reference sequence). CDR3 size: 15 residues.

The chain uses TRBV28 and TRBJ1-5, with D perhaps matching TRBD1 (5 bases). In germline, CDR1 is MDHEN, CDR2 SYDVKM. This CDR3 has 13 amino acids. V lost 7 bases, J lost 7 bases, and 14 bases lay in between. This chain's CDR3 is CASTGGWGQPQHF. The CDR3 DNA is TGTGCCAGCACGGGGGGGTGGGGACAGCCCCAGCATTTT.

J is TRBJ2-5 and V is TRBV5-1; 8 nucleotides line up with TRBD2. CDR3 length: 13 residues. The ends lost 4 bases at V and 5 bases at J; junction bases unmatched: 4. Germline CDR1 is SGHRS and CDR2 is YFSETQ. The CDR3 spells CASSTGLGETQYF. CDR3 DNA: TGCGCCAGCAGCACGGGACTAGGGGAGACCCAGTACTTC.

This clone was picked up one time. The chain has TRBV9 and TRBJ2-1, with a weak D call TRBD2 (6 bases). The CDR3 is 16 amino acids. V gave up 0 bases and J gave up 1 base, with 11 bases separating them. CDR1 is SGDLS, CDR2 YYNGEE, per germline. The DNA of the CDR3 is TGTGCCAGCAGCGTAGGCGGGGCCCTATCCTACAATGAGCAGTTCTTC. Its translation: CASSVGGALSYNEQFF.

This chain links TRBV4-1 with TRBJ2-7; no clear D. This CDR3 is built from 16 residues. With 3 bases removed from V and 0 bases from J, the gap between germline ends came to 15 bases. CDR1 and CDR2 from the germline V gene are MGHRA and YSYEKL. CDR3 protein: CASSHEIGRASYEQYF. Written as DNA, the CDR3 is TGCGCCAGCAGCCACGAAATCGGTAGAGCCTCCTACGAGCAGTACTTC.

V usage is TRBV27 and J usage is TRBJ1-2, with 10 bases aligning to TRBD1. The CDR3 runs 17 residues. Germline loops: CDR1 MNHEY, CDR2 SMNVEV (reference sequence). Trimming took 3 bases from V and 3 from J; bases not matched to a gene: 10. The DNA of the CDR3 is TGTGCCAGCAGTTTCGTAACCGGGACAGGGGTTGACTATGGCTACACCTTC. It codes for CASSFVTGTGVDYGYTF.

The V call is TRBV7-8, the J call TRBJ1-5; the D gene is possibly TRBD1 (5 bases). The V gene's germline CDR1 is SGHVS and CDR2 FQNEAQ. This CDR3 spans 17 amino acids. V lost 1 base, J lost 1 base, and 14 bases lay in between. In nucleotides, the CDR3 is TGTGCCAGCAGCTTAGGTCAGGGAACCTGGAGCAATCAGCCCCAGCATTTT. This encodes CASSLGQGTWSNQPQHF.